A selection of T cell receptor beta chains follows, all from one sample in a study of CD8 T cells in ankylosing spondylitis. TCRdb reanalysed the 5' RACE reads using MiXCR and keeps one entry per CDR3 protein. The repertoire holds 220,000 or so distinct CDR3 sequences, 15% to 20% seen once, with under 55% in the top ten. The sequenced sample consisted of blood, either unsorted or a sorted T cell fraction (not recorded which). The receptor set was obtained from a male donor with ankylosing spondylitis. CDR3s leave out the opening cysteine and the closing phenylalanine or tryptophan. Clone size is shown for a subset of rows, as once, few, many or a class of expanded clone.

few	TRBV5-1	TRBJ2-7	ASSPWTGYEQY
NA	TRBV3-1	TRBJ1-2	ASSHTRDRGQDGYT
few	TRBV12-3/TRBV12-4	TRBJ1-6	ASTRDSSYNSPLH
few	TRBV4-1	TRBJ1-4	ASSQGDGTGGNEKLF
few	TRBV4-1	TRBJ2-2	ASSQIVNRRGPGELF
many	TRBV4-1	TRBJ2-2	ASSQGANTGELF
few	TRBV7-9	TRBJ1-1	ASTPGGYTEAF
NA	TRBV20-1	TRBJ2-3	SARDSRGSGSSGDTQY
NA	TRBV19	TRBJ2-5	ASSIVQGEETQY
once	TRBV7-9	TRBJ2-1	ASSSQQGARDNEQF
many	TRBV3-1	TRBJ2-1	ASSQHDRVNRYNEQF
few	TRBV2	TRBJ2-1	ASRDIPDEQF
NA	TRBV9	TRBJ2-2	ASSVALAGSSGELF
many	TRBV29-1	TRBJ2-7	SVEYSSYEQY